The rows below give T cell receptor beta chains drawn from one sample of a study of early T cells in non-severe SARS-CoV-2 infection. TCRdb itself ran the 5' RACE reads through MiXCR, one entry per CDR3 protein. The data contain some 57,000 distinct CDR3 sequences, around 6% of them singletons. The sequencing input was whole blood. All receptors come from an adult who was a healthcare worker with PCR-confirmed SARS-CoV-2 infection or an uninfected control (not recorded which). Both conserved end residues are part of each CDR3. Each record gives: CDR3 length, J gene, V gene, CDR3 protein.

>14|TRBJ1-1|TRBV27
CASRQGILNTEAFF
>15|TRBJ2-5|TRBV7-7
CASSPTGFAGETQYF
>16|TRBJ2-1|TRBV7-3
CASSLSSGKLDNEQFF
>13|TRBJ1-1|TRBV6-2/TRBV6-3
CASSYHLIAEAFF
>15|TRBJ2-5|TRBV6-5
CASSYRTSGQGTQYF
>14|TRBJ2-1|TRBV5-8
CASSLSAGHNEQFF
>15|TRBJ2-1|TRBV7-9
CASSLDLITRNEQFF
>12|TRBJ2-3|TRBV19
CASSLSTDTQYF
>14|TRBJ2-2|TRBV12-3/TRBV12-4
CATTGRQTTGELFF
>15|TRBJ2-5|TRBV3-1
CASSQDVGGQETQYF
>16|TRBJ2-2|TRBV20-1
CSARTSGSVWSGELFF
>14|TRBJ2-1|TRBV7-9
CASSLFSIGSEQFF
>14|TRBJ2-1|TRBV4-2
CASSPGTSSNEQFF
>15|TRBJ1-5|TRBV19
CASSPWTGGTQPQHF
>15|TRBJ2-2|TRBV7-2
CASSLQGTNTGELFF
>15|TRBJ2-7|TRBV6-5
CASSRGRKGSYEQYF
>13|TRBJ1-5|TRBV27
CASRRLSNQPQHF
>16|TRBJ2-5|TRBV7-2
CASSLGTSGVQETQYF
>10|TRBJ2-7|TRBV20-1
CSAPPYEQYF
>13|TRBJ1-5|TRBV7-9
CASSVEKNQPQHF
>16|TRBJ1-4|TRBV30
CAWSPIAQLNNEKLFF
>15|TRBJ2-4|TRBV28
CASSSRQLAKNIQYF
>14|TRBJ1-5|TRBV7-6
CASSDTGERQPQHF
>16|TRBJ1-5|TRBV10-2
CASSEENTFSNQPQHF
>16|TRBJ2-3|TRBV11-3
CASSSRTGGNTDTQYF
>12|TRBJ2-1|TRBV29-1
CSGRRGYNEQFF